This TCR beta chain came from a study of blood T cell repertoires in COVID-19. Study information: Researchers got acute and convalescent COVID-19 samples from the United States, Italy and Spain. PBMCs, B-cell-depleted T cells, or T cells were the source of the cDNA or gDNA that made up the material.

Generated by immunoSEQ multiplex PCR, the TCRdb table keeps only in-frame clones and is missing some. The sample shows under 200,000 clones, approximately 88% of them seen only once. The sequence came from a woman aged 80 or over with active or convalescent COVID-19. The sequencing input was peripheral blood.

CDR3: CSVKGAAEAFF. The DNA for the CDR3 is TGCAGCGTTAAGGGGGCGGCTGAAGCTTTCTTT. This sequence joins TRBV29-1 and TRBJ1-1; TRBD1 aligns across 7 bases. The germline V gene encodes CDR1 SQVTM and CDR2 ANQGSEA. The CDR3 runs 11 residues. The V and J ends lost 5 bases and 6 bases, in that order; junction bases with no gene match: 3.